The clone carrying this T cell receptor beta chain was counted only a few times. No antigen is known for it. In germline, CDR1 is LGHNA, CDR2 YNFKEQ. Trimming took 4 bases from V and 3 from J; bases not matched to a gene: 7. This CDR3 has 15 residues. Clones were read by immunoSEQ multiplex PCR, and TCRdb kept only the in-frame ones, dropping some. The table records approximately 48,000 clones, around 87% of them present only once. Locally advanced or metastatic urothelial carcinoma was present in patients. The sample comes from a study of PD-L1 blockade in urothelial cancer. Regarding the study as a whole: Survival was better when pretreatment blood TCR clonality fell below the median.

V gene TRBV4-2 combines with J gene TRBJ2-3; 7 nucleotides agree with TRBD2. The source was PBMCs, collected around atezolizumab (anti-PD-L1) treatment. This TCR derives from a man between 60 and 70 years old with urothelial cancer. The CDR3 here is CASSPFAGATDTQYF. DNA for the CDR3: TGTGCCAGCAGCCCCTTCGCGGGAGCAACAGATACGCAGTATTTT.